This T cell receptor beta chain was recorded in a study of glioma-infiltrating T cells after dendritic cell vaccination. Study background: Patients received autologous tumor lysate-pulsed dendritic cell vaccination between about 2003 and 2012. Dendritic cell vaccine was injected intradermally three times, biweekly.

V was cut by 3 bases and J by 1 base, with 9 bases left in between. CDR1 and CDR2 (germline): SNHLY, FYNNEI. The CDR3 loop spans 14 amino acids. The study's findings and limits: The cohort had few patients with full blood and tumor sets. Estimated pretreatment TIL content predicted outcome after dendritic cell vaccination.

The table came from immunoSEQ multiplex PCR; TCRdb's copy has only in-frame clones and leaves some out. The table lists over 55,000 clones, 80% to 85% of them singletons, with approximately 7.9% in the top ten. This clone is judged medium-sized (0.01 to 0.1%). Its antigen is undetermined. Sample: blood, taken before dendritic cell vaccination. The chain uses TRBV2 and TRBJ1-1; D unresolved. This clonotype originated in a human donor with glioblastoma. The CDR3 sequence is CASSELLANTEAFF. CDR3 DNA: TGTGCCAGCAGTGAGCTTTTGGCGAACACTGAAGCTTTCTTT.